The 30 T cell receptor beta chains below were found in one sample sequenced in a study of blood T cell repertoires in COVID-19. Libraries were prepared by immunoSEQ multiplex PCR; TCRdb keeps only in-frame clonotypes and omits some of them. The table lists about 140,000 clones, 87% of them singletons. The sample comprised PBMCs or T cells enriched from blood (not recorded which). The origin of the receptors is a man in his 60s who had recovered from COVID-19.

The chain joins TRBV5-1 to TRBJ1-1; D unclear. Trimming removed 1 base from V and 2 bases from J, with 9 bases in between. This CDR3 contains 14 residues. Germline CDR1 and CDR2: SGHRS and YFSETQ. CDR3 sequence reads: CASSLYQDNTEAFF. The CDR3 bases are TGCGCCAGCAGCTTGTACCAGGATAACACTGAAGCTTTCTTT.

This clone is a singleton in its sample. CDR3 protein: CASSQGHRYEQYF. The CDR3 DNA is TGTGCCAGCTCACAGGGACATAGATACGAGCAGTACTTC. The gene calls are TRBV18 and TRBJ2-7; tentatively, D is TRBD1 (6 bases). V was shortened by 4 bases and J by 4 bases, with 11 bases between the two germline ends. The CDR3 sequence is 13 residues long. From germline, CDR1 is KGHSH and CDR2 LQKENI.

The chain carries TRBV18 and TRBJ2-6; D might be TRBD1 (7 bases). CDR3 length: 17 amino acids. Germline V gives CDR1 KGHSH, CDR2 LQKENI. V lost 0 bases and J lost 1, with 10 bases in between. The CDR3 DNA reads TGTGCCAGCTCACCACCGGGGGGACAGTCTGGGGCCAACGTCCTGACTTTC. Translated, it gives CASSPPGGQSGANVLTF.

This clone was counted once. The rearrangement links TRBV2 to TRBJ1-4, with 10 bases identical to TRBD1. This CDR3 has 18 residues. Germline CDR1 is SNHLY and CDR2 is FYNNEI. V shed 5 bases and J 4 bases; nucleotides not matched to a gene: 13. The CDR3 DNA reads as TGTGCCAGCAGTTACCCCTCGGGACAGGGGACGAGTAATGAAAAACTGTTTTTT. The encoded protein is CASSYPSGQGTSNEKLFF. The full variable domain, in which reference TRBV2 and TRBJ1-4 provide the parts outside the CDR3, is EPEVTQTPSHQVTQMGQEVILRCVPISNHLYFYWYRQILGQKVEFLVSFYNNEISEKSEIFDDQFSVERPDGSNFTLKIRSTKLEDSAMYFCASSYPSGQGTSNEKLFFGSGTQLSVL.

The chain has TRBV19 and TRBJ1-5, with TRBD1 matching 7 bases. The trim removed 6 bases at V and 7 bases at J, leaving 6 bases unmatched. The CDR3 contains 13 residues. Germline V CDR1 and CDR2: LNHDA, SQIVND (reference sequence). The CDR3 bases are TGTGCCAGTAGCACAGGGGCTAGACAGCCCCAGCATTTT. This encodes CASSTGARQPQHF.

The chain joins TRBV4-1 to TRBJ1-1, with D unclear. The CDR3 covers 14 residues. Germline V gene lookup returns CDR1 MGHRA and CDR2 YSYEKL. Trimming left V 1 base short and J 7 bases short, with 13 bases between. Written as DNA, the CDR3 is TGCGCCAGCAGCCAAGGAGGGAGTAACGATGAAGCTTTCTTT. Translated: CASSQGGSNDEAFF.

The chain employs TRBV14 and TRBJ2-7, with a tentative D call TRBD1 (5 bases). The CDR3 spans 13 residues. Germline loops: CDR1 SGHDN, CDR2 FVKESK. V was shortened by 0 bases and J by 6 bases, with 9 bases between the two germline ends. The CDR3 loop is CASSQDRQGEQYF. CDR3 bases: TGTGCCAGCAGCCAAGATAGGCAGGGCGAGCAGTACTTC.

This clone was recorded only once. As DNA, the CDR3 is TGTGCCAGCAGTAACTCCGGGACTAGCGGGAGGGCTAACCATGGCGGGGCCAACGTCCTGACTTTC. It yields the protein CASSNSGTSGRANHGGANVLTF. This chain links TRBV7-3 with TRBJ2-6, with TRBD2 matching over 16 bases. With V trimmed by 6 bases and J by 4 bases, 18 bases remained unmatched. The CDR3 is 22 residues long. Germline CDR1 is SGHTA and CDR2 is FQGTGA.

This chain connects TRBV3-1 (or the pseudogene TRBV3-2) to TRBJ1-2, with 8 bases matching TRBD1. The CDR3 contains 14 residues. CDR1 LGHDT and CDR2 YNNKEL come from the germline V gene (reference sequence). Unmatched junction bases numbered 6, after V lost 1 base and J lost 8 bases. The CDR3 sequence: CASSQGTGKVGYTF. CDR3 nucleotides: TGTGCCAGCAGCCAAGGGACAGGGAAGGTGGGCTACACCTTC.

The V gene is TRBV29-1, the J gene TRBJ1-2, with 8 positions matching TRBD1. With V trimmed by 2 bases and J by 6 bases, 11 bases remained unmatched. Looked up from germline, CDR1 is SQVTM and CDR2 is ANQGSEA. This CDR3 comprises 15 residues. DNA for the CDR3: TGCAGCGTTGAAAGGGGAACAGGGGGTCTAAATGGCTACACCTTC. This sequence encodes CSVERGTGGLNGYTF.

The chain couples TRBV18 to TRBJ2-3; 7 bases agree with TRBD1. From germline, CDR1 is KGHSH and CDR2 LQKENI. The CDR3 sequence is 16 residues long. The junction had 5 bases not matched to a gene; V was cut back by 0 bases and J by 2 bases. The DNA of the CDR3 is TGTGCCAGCTCACCACCCAAGACAGGGTTCACAGATACGCAGTATTTT. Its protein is CASSPPKTGFTDTQYF.

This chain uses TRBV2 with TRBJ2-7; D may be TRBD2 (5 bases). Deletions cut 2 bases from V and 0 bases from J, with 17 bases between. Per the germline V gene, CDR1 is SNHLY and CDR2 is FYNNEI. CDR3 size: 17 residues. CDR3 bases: TGTGCCAGCAGTGAAATCGTTGGAGGCATGATCTCCTACGAGCAGTACTTC. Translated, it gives CASSEIVGGMISYEQYF.

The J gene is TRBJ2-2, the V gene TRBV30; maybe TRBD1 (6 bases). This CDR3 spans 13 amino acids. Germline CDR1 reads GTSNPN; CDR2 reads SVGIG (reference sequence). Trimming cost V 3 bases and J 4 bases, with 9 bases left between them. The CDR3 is CAWRGAGTGELFF. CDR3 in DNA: TGTGCCTGGAGGGGGGCGGGCACCGGGGAGCTGTTTTTT. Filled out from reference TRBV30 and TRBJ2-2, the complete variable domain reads SQTIHQWPATLVQPVGSPLSLECTVEGTSNPNLYWYRQAAGRGLQLLFYSVGIGQISSEVPQNLSASRPQDRQFILSSKKLLLSDSGFYLCAWRGAGTGELFFGEGSRLTVL.

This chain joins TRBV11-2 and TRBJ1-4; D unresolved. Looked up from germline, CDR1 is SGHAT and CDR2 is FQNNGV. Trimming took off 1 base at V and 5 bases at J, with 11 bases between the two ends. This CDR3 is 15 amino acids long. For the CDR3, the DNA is TGTGCCAGCAGCTTAGGGGTACGGAGAAATGAAAAACTGTTTTTT. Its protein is CASSLGVRRNEKLFF.

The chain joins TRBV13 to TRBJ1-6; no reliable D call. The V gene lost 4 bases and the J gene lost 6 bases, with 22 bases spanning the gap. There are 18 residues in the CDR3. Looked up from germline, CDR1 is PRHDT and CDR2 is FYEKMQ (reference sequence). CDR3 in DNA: TGTGCCAGCAGCTCCCCCTCGACACGGAAGAATCTTAATTCACCCCTCCACTTT. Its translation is CASSSPSTRKNLNSPLHF.

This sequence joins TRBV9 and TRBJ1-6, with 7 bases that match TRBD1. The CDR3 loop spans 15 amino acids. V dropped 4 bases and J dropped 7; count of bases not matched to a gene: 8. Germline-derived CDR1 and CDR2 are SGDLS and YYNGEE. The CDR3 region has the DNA TGTGCCAGCAGCAGCGGGAGGGGGCAGAATTCACCCCTCCACTTT. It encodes CASSSGRGQNSPLHF.

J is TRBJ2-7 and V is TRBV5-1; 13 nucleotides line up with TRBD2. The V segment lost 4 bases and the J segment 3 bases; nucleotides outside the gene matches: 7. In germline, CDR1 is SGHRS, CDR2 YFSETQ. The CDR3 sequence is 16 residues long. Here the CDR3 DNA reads TGCGCCAGCAGCGTCGGGACTAGCGGGATTTTCTACGAGCAGTACTTC. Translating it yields CASSVGTSGIFYEQYF.

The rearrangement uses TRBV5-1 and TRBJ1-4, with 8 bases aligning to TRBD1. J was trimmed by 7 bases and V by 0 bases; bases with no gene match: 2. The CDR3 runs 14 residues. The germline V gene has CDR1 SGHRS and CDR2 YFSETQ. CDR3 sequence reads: CASSLGTGLEKLFF. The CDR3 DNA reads TGCGCCAGCAGCTTGGGGACAGGGCTTGAAAAACTGTTTTTT.

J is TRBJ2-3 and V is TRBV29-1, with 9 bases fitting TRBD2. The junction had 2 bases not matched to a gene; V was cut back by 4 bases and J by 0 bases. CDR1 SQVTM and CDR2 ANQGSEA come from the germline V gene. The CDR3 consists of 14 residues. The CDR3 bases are TGCAGCGTTGCCCTAGCGGGGAGCACAGATACGCAGTATTTT. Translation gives CSVALAGSTDTQYF.

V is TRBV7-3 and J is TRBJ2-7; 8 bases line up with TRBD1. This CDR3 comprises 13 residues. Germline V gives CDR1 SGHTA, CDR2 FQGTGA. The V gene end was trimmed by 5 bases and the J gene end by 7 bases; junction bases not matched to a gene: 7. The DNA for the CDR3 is TGTGCCAGCAGCCTCTCCAGGGGGCGAGAGCAGTACTTC. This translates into CASSLSRGREQYF.

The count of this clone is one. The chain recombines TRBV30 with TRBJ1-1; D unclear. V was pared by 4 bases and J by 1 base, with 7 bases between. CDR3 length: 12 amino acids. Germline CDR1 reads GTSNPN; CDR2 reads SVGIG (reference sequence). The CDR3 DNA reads TGTGCCTGGAATCCCTGGAACACTGAAGCTTTCTTT. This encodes CAWNPWNTEAFF.

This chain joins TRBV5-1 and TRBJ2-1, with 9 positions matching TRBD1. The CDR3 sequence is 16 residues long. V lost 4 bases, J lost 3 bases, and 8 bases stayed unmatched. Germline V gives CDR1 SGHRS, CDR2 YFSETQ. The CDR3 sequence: CASSRSGQGGYNEQFF. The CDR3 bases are TGCGCCAGCAGCCGCTCGGGACAGGGCGGCTACAATGAGCAGTTCTTC.

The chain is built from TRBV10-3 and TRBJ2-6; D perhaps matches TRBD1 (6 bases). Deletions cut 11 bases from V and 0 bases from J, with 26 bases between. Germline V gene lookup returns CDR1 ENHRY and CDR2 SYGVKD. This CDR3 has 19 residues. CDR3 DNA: TGTGCCGCCCATCTCGGTCCAGGACAGTCTCCCTCTGGGGCCAACGTCCTGACTTTC. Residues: CAAHLGPGQSPSGANVLTF.

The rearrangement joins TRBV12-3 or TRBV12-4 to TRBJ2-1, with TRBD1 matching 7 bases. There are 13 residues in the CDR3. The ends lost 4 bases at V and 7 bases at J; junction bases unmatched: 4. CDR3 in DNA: TGTGCCAGCAGTTGGGACAGTGAAAATGAGCAGTTCTTC. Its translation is CASSWDSENEQFF.

The CDR3 here is CASSPSFGGMNTEAFF. As DNA, the CDR3 is TGTGCCAGCAGCCCCTCATTCGGCGGGATGAACACTGAAGCTTTCTTT. This chain connects TRBV3-1 (or the pseudogene TRBV3-2) to TRBJ1-1; no firm D call. From germline, CDR1 is LGHDT and CDR2 YNNKEL (reference sequence). Trimming took 4 bases from V and 0 from J, leaving 15 bases between them. CDR3 length: 16 residues.

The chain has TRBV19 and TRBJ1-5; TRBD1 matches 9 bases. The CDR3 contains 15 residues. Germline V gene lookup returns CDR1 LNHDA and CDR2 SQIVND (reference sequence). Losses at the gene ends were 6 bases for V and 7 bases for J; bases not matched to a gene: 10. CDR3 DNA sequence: TGTGCCAGTAGCCCCCGGACAGGGGACGGCCAGCCCCAGCATTTT. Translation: CASSPRTGDGQPQHF.

CDR3 nucleotides: TGTGCCAGCAGCTTCGGGACAGGGAAGGGGGAGCTGTTTTTT. Translating it yields CASSFGTGKGELFF. J is TRBJ2-2 and V is TRBV7-8; 9 bases map to TRBD1. V lost 3 bases to trimming and J lost 8 bases; unmatched junction nucleotides: 4. This CDR3 contains 14 residues. CDR1 is SGHVS, CDR2 FQNEAQ, per germline. The complete variable domain, with remaining parts taken from reference TRBV7-8 and TRBJ2-2, reads GAGVSQSPRYKVAKRGQDVALRCDPISGHVSLFWYQQALGQGPEFLTYFQNEAQLDKSGLPSDRFFAERPEGSVSTLKIQRTQQEDSAVYLCASSFGTGKGELFFGEGSRLTVL.

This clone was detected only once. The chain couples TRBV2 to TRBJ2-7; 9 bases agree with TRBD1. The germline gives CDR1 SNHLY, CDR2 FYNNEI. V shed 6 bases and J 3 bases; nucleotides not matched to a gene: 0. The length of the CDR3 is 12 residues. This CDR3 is CASRGQGYEQYF. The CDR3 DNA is TGTGCCAGCAGGGGACAGGGCTACGAGCAGTACTTC.

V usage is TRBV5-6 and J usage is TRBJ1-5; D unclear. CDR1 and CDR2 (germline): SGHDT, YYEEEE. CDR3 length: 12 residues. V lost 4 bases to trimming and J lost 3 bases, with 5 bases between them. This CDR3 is CASSVINQPQHF. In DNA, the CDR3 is TGTGCCAGCAGCGTTATCAATCAGCCCCAGCATTTT.

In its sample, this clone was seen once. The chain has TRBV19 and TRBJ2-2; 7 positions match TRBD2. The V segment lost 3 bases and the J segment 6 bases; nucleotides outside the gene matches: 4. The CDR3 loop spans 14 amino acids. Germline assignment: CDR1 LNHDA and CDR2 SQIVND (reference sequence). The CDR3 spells CASSIGTNSGELFF. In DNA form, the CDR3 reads TGTGCCAGTAGTATCGGGACTAACTCCGGGGAGCTGTTTTTT.